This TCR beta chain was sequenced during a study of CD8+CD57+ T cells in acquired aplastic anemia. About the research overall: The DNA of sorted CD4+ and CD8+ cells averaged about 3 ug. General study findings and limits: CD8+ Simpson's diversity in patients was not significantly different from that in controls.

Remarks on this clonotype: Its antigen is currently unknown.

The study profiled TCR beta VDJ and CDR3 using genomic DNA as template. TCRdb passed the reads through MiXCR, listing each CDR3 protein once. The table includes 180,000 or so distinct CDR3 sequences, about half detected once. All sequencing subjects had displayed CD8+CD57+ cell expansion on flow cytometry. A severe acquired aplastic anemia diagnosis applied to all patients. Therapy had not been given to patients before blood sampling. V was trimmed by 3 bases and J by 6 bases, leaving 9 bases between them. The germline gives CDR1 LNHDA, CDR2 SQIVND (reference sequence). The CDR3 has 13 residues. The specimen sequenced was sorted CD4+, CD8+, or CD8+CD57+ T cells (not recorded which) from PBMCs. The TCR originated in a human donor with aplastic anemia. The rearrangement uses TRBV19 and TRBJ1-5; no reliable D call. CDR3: CASSIAAGQPQHF. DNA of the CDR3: TGTGCCAGTAGTATTGCGGCAGGTCAGCCCCAGCATTTT.